This T cell receptor beta chain was identified during a study of cytomegalovirus exposure and HLA in healthy donors. General observations from the study: Researchers counted around 160 TCR beta chains as cytomegalovirus-associated. Many donors carried some public TCRs, although rarity characterized most TCR sequences.

The V segment lost 1 base and the J segment 7 bases; nucleotides outside the gene matches: 5. This CDR3 region has 15 residues. From germline, CDR1 is SGHRS and CDR2 YFSETQ. It was with 60 Vbeta and 13 Jbeta primers that the PCR ran. Some clones are missing from TCRdb's copy, which holds only in-frame ones; the method was immunoSEQ multiplex PCR. The profile covers some 120,000 clones, with over 65% appearing a single time and more than 3.5% taken by the ten largest. On this clone itself: Its target is not known.

Each donor's status was that of a healthy bone marrow donor. Input material: PBMCs. The clonotype comes from a man in his forties or fifties in good health and CMV-seropositive. J is TRBJ1-6 and V is TRBV5-1, with 7 bases identical to TRBD1. CDR3 sequence (DNA): TGCGCCAGCAGCTTGTCCGGGACAGTCAATTCACCCCTCCACTTT. Residues: CASSLSGTVNSPLHF.